The 20 T cell receptor beta chains below come from one sample, sequenced in a study of blood T cell repertoires in COVID-19. Repertoires were generated with immunoSEQ multiplex PCR, while TCRdb's copy carries only in-frame clones and drops some. The data contain 400,000 to 450,000 clones, 80% to 90% of them singletons. Input material: PBMCs or T cells enriched from blood (not recorded which). The receptors derive from a man under 40 who had recovered from COVID-19.

The chain is built from TRBV12-3 or TRBV12-4 and TRBJ1-2; D gene ambiguous. This CDR3 has 12 residues. V lost 8 bases and J 2 bases, leaving 9 bases between the germline ends. CDR3 DNA sequence: TGTGCCAGCCGGGGTGAAAACTATGGCTACACCTTC. This translates into CASRGENYGYTF.

In this sample, this clone turned up once. Here the CDR3 reads CAIRSGVTEAFF. CDR3 bases: TGTGCCATCAGGTCAGGGGTCACTGAAGCTTTCTTT. V usage is TRBV10-3 and J usage is TRBJ1-1; perhaps TRBD1 as D (6 bases). Germline V gives CDR1 ENHRY, CDR2 SYGVKD. V was pared by 6 bases and J by 4 bases, with 9 bases between. The CDR3 is 12 amino acids.

The V and J genes are TRBV5-1 and TRBJ2-4; D might be TRBD1 (6 bases). V was cut by 5 bases and J by 3 bases, with 6 bases left in between. CDR1 SGHRS and CDR2 YFSETQ come from the germline V gene. This CDR3 comprises 12 residues. The CDR3 loop reads CASRDSKNIQYF. The CDR3, as DNA: TGCGCCAGCAGGGACAGCAAAAACATTCAGTACTTC.

This chain joins TRBV19 and TRBJ2-7, with 12 bases fitting TRBD1. Germline V gene data show CDR1 as LNHDA and CDR2 as SQIVND (reference sequence). The V and J ends lost 6 bases and 2 bases, in that order; junction bases with no gene match: 8. This CDR3 has 16 residues. The CDR3 DNA is TGTGCCAGTAGCCCCCAGGGACAGGGGGCTACCTACGAGCAGTACTTC. This translates into CASSPQGQGATYEQYF. The full variable domain, completed using reference TRBV19 and TRBJ2-7, is DGGITQSPKYLFRKEGQNVTLSCEQNLNHDAMYWYRQDPGQGLRLIYYSQIVNDFQKGDIAEGYSVSREKKESFPLTVTSAQKNPTAFYLCASSPQGQGATYEQYFGPGTRLTVT.

The chain uses TRBV19 and TRBJ2-2, with D possibly matching TRBD1 (5 bases). The V gene's germline CDR1 is LNHDA and CDR2 SQIVND (reference sequence). Trimming removed 6 bases from V and 0 bases from J, with 11 bases in between. The CDR3 covers 15 residues. CDR3 in DNA: TGTGCCAGTAGGCCAGGGATTTCGAACACCGGGGAGCTGTTTTTT. Translating it yields CASRPGISNTGELFF.

CDR3 sequence (DNA): TGTGCCAGCAGTGATTATCAGGGGGCAACTAACTATGGCTACACCTTC. Protein sequence: CASSDYQGATNYGYTF. The V and J genes are TRBV6-1 and TRBJ1-2; 8 nucleotides line up with TRBD1. The CDR3 totals 16 residues. From germline, CDR1 is MNHNS and CDR2 SASEGT. After removal of 3 bases from V and 0 bases from J, the junction contained 6 bases not matched to a gene.

The chain couples TRBV25-1 to TRBJ2-3; D uncertain. CDR1 and CDR2 from the germline V gene are MGHDK and SYGVNS. The germline V and J ends were trimmed by 2 bases and 0 bases, with 3 bases remaining between them. CDR3 length equals 13 residues. In DNA form, the CDR3 reads TGTGCCAGCAGTGAAGCGAGCACAGATACGCAGTATTTT. Translated, it gives CASSEASTDTQYF.

CDR3 nucleotide sequence: TGTGCCAGCAGGAAGGACAGGGGCCAATACGAGCAGTACTTC. Translating gives CASRKDRGQYEQYF. The V gene is TRBV6-5, the J gene TRBJ2-7; TRBD1 agrees at 9 bases. Germline loops: CDR1 MNHEY, CDR2 SVGAGI. The CDR3 runs 14 residues. Germline trimming cut 6 bases from V and 4 bases from J; bases unmatched to any gene: 7.

This chain connects TRBV18 to TRBJ2-3; TRBD2 matches at 14 bases. Germline V gene data show CDR1 as KGHSH and CDR2 as LQKENI. V gave up 4 bases and J gave up 5 bases; unmatched junction bases: 5. The CDR3 extends over 16 amino acids. CDR3 residues: CASSLGTSGSRDTQYF. CDR3 sequence (DNA): TGTGCCAGCTCACTTGGGACTAGCGGGAGTAGAGATACGCAGTATTTT.

This clone was seen a few times. The V gene is TRBV30, the J gene TRBJ2-1; 7 bases map to TRBD2. Germline assignment: CDR1 GTSNPN and CDR2 SVGIG (reference sequence). CDR3 size: 13 residues. Unmatched junction bases numbered 4, after V lost 5 bases and J lost 3 bases. This chain's CDR3 is CAWVLADYNEQFF. The CDR3 nucleotides are TGTGCCTGGGTCCTAGCGGACTACAATGAGCAGTTCTTC.

The chain links TRBV12-3 or TRBV12-4 to TRBJ2-7; TRBD1 is a possible D gene (5 bases). V was trimmed by 5 bases and J by 4 bases, leaving 12 bases between them. The CDR3 covers 13 residues. The CDR3 DNA sequence: TGTGCCAGCAGTCCCGGACACGCATACGAGCAGTACTTC. Protein sequence: CASSPGHAYEQYF.

The chain carries TRBV9 and TRBJ1-3; no definite D call. CDR1 is SGDLS and CDR2 is YYNGEE in the germline V gene. Trimming took off 5 bases at V and 0 bases at J, with 9 bases between the two ends. CDR3 size: 14 residues. CDR3 DNA sequence: TGTGCCAGCAGAGATGGCTTCTCTGGAAACACCATATATTTT. The encoded protein is CASRDGFSGNTIYF.

The chain joins TRBV9 to TRBJ2-7, with 11 bases matching TRBD1. Losses at the gene ends were 4 bases for V and 7 bases for J; bases not matched to a gene: 7. Per germline, CDR1 SGDLS and CDR2 YYNGEE. The CDR3 sequence is 14 residues long. The CDR3 sequence is CASSPGQGAWEQYF. DNA for the CDR3: TGTGCCAGCAGCCCTGGACAGGGGGCATGGGAGCAGTACTTC.

The chain links TRBV11-2 to TRBJ2-7; D not certain. V was pared by 8 bases and J by 0 bases, with 8 bases between. Germline values: CDR1 SGHAT, CDR2 FQNNGV. The CDR3 totals 12 residues. The CDR3 sequence is CASGINSYEQYF. The CDR3, as DNA: TGTGCCAGCGGCATCAACTCCTACGAGCAGTACTTC. Based on the CDR3 plus reference TRBV11-2 and TRBJ2-7, the full variable domain is EAGVAQSPRYKIIEKRQSVAFWCNPISGHATLYWYQQILGQGPKLLIQFQNNGVVDDSQLPKDRFSAERLKGVDSTLKIQPAKLEDSAVYLCASGINSYEQYFGPGTRLTVT.

V gene TRBV10-1 combines with J gene TRBJ2-3, with TRBD2 matching 8 bases. Germline values: CDR1 WNHNN, CDR2 SYGVQD (reference sequence). The V gene end was trimmed by 4 bases and the J gene end by 0 bases; junction bases not matched to a gene: 3. This CDR3 contains 15 residues. The CDR3 region has the DNA TGCGCCAGCAGTGCGGCTAGCGGGAGCACAGATACGCAGTATTTT. As protein: CASSAASGSTDTQYF.

The J gene is TRBJ2-3, the V gene TRBV5-1; 8 bases are shared with TRBD2. Trimming at V came to 5 bases and at J to 0 bases, leaving 11 bases not matched to a gene. Germline CDR1 SGHRS, CDR2 YFSETQ. This CDR3 contains 17 residues. The CDR3 DNA reads as TGCGCCAGCAGGACGGGAGGGCCAAGTGGAAGCACAGATACGCAGTATTTT. This encodes CASRTGGPSGSTDTQYF.

The chain combines TRBV3-1 (or the pseudogene TRBV3-2) with TRBJ2-3, with TRBD1 matching 7 bases. Trimming removed 3 bases from V and 8 bases from J; junction bases left unmatched: 11. There are 15 residues in the CDR3. In germline, CDR1 is LGHDT, CDR2 YNNKEL (reference sequence). The DNA of the CDR3 is TGTGCCAGCAGCCAGGGTATTCCGGGACAGAGTACGCAGTATTTT. Translating gives CASSQGIPGQSTQYF.

The chain has TRBV5-8 and TRBJ2-1; 10 bases are a match to TRBD2. CDR3 length equals 16 residues. The J segment lost 9 bases and the V segment lost 0 bases, leaving 9 bases of the junction unmatched. Germline V lookup: CDR1 SGHTS, CDR2 YDEGEE. The DNA for the CDR3 is TGTGCCAGCAGCTTGGGGCTAGCGGGAGAGTCTGGTGAGCAGTTCTTC. It specifies CASSLGLAGESGEQFF. The whole variable domain, remainder taken from reference TRBV5-8 and TRBJ2-1, is EAGVTQSPTHLIKTRGQQATLRCSPISGHTSVYWYQQALGLGLQFLLWYDEGEERNRGNFPPRFSGRQFPNYSSELNVNALELEDSALYLCASSLGLAGESGEQFFGPGTRLTVL.

The chain carries TRBV12-3 or TRBV12-4 and TRBJ2-7, with D unresolved. The CDR3 has 13 amino acids. The V end lost 2 bases, the J end lost 2 bases, and 7 bases lay between the germline ends. CDR3 protein: CASSLNPTYEQYF. CDR3 nucleotide sequence: TGTGCCAGCAGTTTAAATCCAACCTACGAGCAGTACTTC.

The chain has TRBV7-2 and TRBJ2-1; possibly TRBD2 for D (5 bases). The CDR3 is 13 residues long. V dropped 2 bases and J dropped 9 bases, with 11 bases sitting between them. The germline V gene has CDR1 SGHTA and CDR2 FQGNSA. In nucleotides, the CDR3 is TGTGCCAGCAGCTTATACGGGGAGACTGAGCAGTTCTTC. This sequence encodes CASSLYGETEQFF. The variable domain in full, with the rest retrieved from reference TRBV7-2 and TRBJ2-1, is GAGVSQSPSNKVTEKGKDVELRCDPISGHTALYWYRQSLGQGLEFLIYFQGNSAPDKSGLPSDRFSAERTGGSVSTLTIQRTQQEDSAVYLCASSLYGETEQFFGPGTRLTVL.